Below, 9 T cell receptor beta chains from the same sample are listed, as sequenced in a study of blood T cell repertoires in COVID-19. Libraries were prepared by immunoSEQ multiplex PCR; TCRdb keeps only in-frame clonotypes and omits some of them. The data hold about 87,000 clones, with around nine tenths observed a single time. Source material: peripheral blood. The receptors shown here come from a man between 35 and 55 years old with acute or convalescent COVID-19.

CDR3 DNA sequence: TGTGCCACCAGTGATTCCAGACAGGGGGCGAACTATGGCTACACCTTC. This codes for CATSDSRQGANYGYTF. The genes are TRBV24-1 and TRBJ1-2; 10 bases are shared with TRBD1. The CDR3 has 16 residues. The ends lost 2 bases at V and 2 bases at J; junction bases unmatched: 4. Germline V gene lookup returns CDR1 KGHDR and CDR2 SFDVKD.

V usage is TRBV2 and J usage is TRBJ2-1; 7 bases map to TRBD2. CDR1 SNHLY and CDR2 FYNNEI come from the germline V gene. V gave up 6 bases and J gave up 4 bases; unmatched junction bases: 6. This CDR3 region has 14 residues. This CDR3 is CASRLASSYNEQFF. The DNA for the CDR3 is TGTGCCAGCAGACTAGCGAGTTCTTACAATGAGCAGTTCTTC.

This rearrangement joins TRBV27 to TRBJ1-5; 7 positions match TRBD1. Germline assignment: CDR1 MNHEY and CDR2 SMNVEV (reference sequence). Trimming took 2 bases from V and 7 from J; bases not matched to a gene: 8. The CDR3 has 15 amino acids. For the CDR3, the DNA is TGTGCCAGCAGTTTAGAGGGACAGCCCCACCAGCCCCAGCATTTT. This sequence encodes CASSLEGQPHQPQHF.

V gene TRBV5-1 combines with J gene TRBJ2-7; D perhaps matches TRBD2 (6 bases). CDR1 SGHRS and CDR2 YFSETQ come from the germline V gene. The V gene lost 0 bases and the J gene lost 6 bases, with 10 bases spanning the gap. The CDR3 covers 13 residues. CDR3: CASSLVTSSEQYF. DNA for the CDR3: TGCGCCAGCAGCTTGGTGACTAGTAGCGAGCAGTACTTC.

This chain connects TRBV5-1 to TRBJ2-5, with 8 bases that match TRBD1. The germline V gene has CDR1 SGHRS and CDR2 YFSETQ. The length of the CDR3 is 17 residues. J was trimmed by 5 bases and V by 4 bases; bases with no gene match: 16. The CDR3 nucleotides read TGCGCCAGCAGCGGTGGACAGGGATACGGGGGTAGGGAGACCCAGTACTTC. Residues: CASSGGQGYGGRETQYF.

The chain recombines TRBV19 with TRBJ2-7, with D tentatively TRBD1 (6 bases). With 5 bases removed from V and 5 bases from J, the gap between germline ends came to 10 bases. Germline V gene sequence: CDR1 LNHDA, CDR2 SQIVND (reference sequence). The CDR3 covers 12 residues. This CDR3 reads CASSQGSDEQYF. The CDR3 bases are TGTGCCAGTAGTCAGGGGAGCGACGAGCAGTACTTC.

The V gene is TRBV10-1, the J gene TRBJ1-2, with TRBD1 matching 8 bases. Germline V gives CDR1 WNHNN, CDR2 SYGVQD (reference sequence). V gave up 7 bases and J gave up 9 bases; unmatched junction bases: 7. CDR3 length equals 12 residues. The CDR3 bases are TGCGCCAGCACTAGACAGGGGAACTGCTACACCTTC. Its translation is CASTRQGNCYTF.

This rearrangement joins TRBV11-3 to TRBJ2-1; the match to TRBD2 covers 12 bases. Germline V lookup: CDR1 SGHNT, CDR2 YENEEA. This CDR3 region has 15 residues. V lost 5 bases, J lost 10 bases, and 9 bases stayed unmatched. CDR3 loop: CASSASSGGAGEQFF. CDR3 nucleotides: TGTGCCAGCAGCGCATCTAGCGGGGGGGCGGGCGAGCAGTTCTTC.

This chain joins TRBV6-5 and TRBJ2-7; TRBD2 is a possible D gene (6 bases). V lost 5 bases and J lost 4, with 18 bases in between. The CDR3 sequence is 15 residues long. Germline V gene sequence: CDR1 MNHEY, CDR2 SVGAGI. CDR3 sequence: CASSLRGGESYEQYF. The CDR3 nucleotides are TGTGCCAGCAGTCTAAGAGGAGGGGAGAGTTACGAGCAGTACTTC.